This entry lists 31 T cell receptor beta chains sequenced from one sample in a study of regulatory T cells in long-lasting Graves disease. Indicated time point: newly diagnosed GD, antithyroid drugs for less than 3 months. Researchers made the TCR library from RNA that was extracted from PBMCs. Libraries of TCR beta came from iRepertoire HTBI primers plus Arm-PCR of CDR3 regions. TCRdb re-derived calls from the multiplex PCR reads in MiXCR, one entry per CDR3 protein. The top ten clones hold over 9% of a sample with approximately 470,000 distinct CDR3 sequences, 15% to 20% of them seen once. This same sample was also part of a study on T cells in Graves' hyperthyroidism and ophthalmopathy.

The sequenced sample was peripheral blood mononuclear cells (PBMCs), obtained at new diagnosis, from a patient treated with antithyroid drugs. Receptor source: a man aged 35 to 55 with Graves disease.

Notes on this clonotype: At one of its ends the junction is not consistent with the germline gene, which may arise from a read error. The rearrangement joins TRBV6-1 to TRBJ2-3; tentatively, D is TRBD1 or TRBD2 (5 bases each). CDR1 is MNHNS and CDR2 is SASEGT in the germline V gene. The CDR3 runs to 12 residues. The CDR3 is CASGETGPKKYF. The CDR3 DNA reads TGTGCCAGCGGGGAAACGGGGCCAAAAAAGTACTTC.

This clonotype was counted at least ten times. The genes are TRBV6-2 or TRBV6-3 and TRBJ2-1; D is undetermined. V lost 5 bases and J 11 bases, leaving 13 bases between the germline ends. Germline V gene lookup returns CDR1 MNHEY and CDR2 SVGEGT. The CDR3 contains 12 residues. CDR3 sequence (DNA): TGTGCCAGCAGTCACGACTGGAGCCAGCAGTTCTTC. Its protein is CASSHDWSQQFF.

In its sample, this clonotype was seen many times. V is TRBV7-3 and J is TRBJ2-5; no clear D gene. The V end lost 1 base, the J end lost 7 bases, and 10 bases lay between the germline ends. CDR1 and CDR2 from the germline V gene are SGHTA and FQGTGA. The CDR3 is made up of 13 amino acids. DNA for the CDR3: TGTGCCAGCAGCTTAAGTCCTCCGGGGACCCAGTACTTC. Translated: CASSLSPPGTQYF.

This clonotype showed up many times. The V call is TRBV20-1, the J call TRBJ2-1, with TRBD2 matching over 10 bases. Germline CDR1 is DFQATT and CDR2 is SNEGSKA (reference sequence). The CDR3 spans 14 residues. V trimming: 3 bases; J trimming: 11 bases; junction bases outside the gene matches: 10. In DNA, the CDR3 is TGCAGTGCTAGTGACAGCGGGAGGGCCTCTCAGCAGTTCTTC. Protein sequence: CSASDSGRASQQFF.

This clonotype was recorded at least ten times. The genes are TRBV29-1 and TRBJ1-1; 7 bases map to TRBD1. The J segment lost 3 bases and the V segment lost 8 bases, leaving 15 bases of the junction unmatched. Germline CDR1 is SQVTM and CDR2 is ANQGSEA. The CDR3 extends over 15 amino acids. The CDR3 bases are TGCAGCCCCGAACTACAGGGGCGCGTGGACACTGAAGCTTTCTTT. Translation: CSPELQGRVDTEAFF. Drawing the rest from reference TRBV29-1 and TRBJ1-1, the complete variable domain is SAVISQKPSRDICQRGTSLTIQCQVDSQVTMMFWYRQQPGQSLTLIATANQGSEATYESGFVIDKFPISRPNLTFSTLTVSNMSPEDSSIYLCSPELQGRVDTEAFFGQGTRLTVV.

This clonotype was counted a few times. The rearrangement joins TRBV2 to TRBJ2-7, with 11 nucleotides matching TRBD2. Germline V gene lookup returns CDR1 SNHLY and CDR2 FYNNEI. The CDR3 has 15 residues. V shed 4 bases and J 4 bases; nucleotides not matched to a gene: 6. The CDR3 reads CASSAGLAERYEQYF. The CDR3 DNA follows: TGTGCCAGCAGTGCGGGACTAGCGGAAAGATACGAGCAGTACTTC.

This clonotype was detected ten times or more. The chain employs TRBV18 and TRBJ2-5; tentative D call: TRBD2 (5 bases). The V gene's germline CDR1 is KGHSH and CDR2 LQKENI. Between the trimmed V and J ends, which lost 2 bases and 5 bases, there was a span of 9 bases. The CDR3 is 13 residues long. CDR3 in DNA: TGTGCCAGCTCACCAACTCGAGGGGAGACCCAGTACTTC. It specifies CASSPTRGETQYF.

This clonotype was detected a few times. The chain's CDR3 is CASSTNPGLAGNYEQYF. DNA of the CDR3: TGCGCCAGCAGTACGAACCCGGGACTAGCGGGAAACTACGAGCAGTACTTC. The chain recombines TRBV5-1 with TRBJ2-7; 13 nucleotides line up with TRBD2. The CDR3 runs to 17 residues. Germline CDR1 is SGHRS and CDR2 is YFSETQ. Losses at the gene ends were 5 bases for V and 3 bases for J; bases not matched to a gene: 11.

This clonotype was counted ten times or more. This chain joins TRBV7-3 and TRBJ2-1; D gene unclear. The CDR3 sequence is 15 residues long. V was cut by 5 bases and J by 6 bases, with 17 bases left in between. CDR1 is SGHTA, CDR2 FQGTGA, per germline. CDR3 sequence (DNA): TGTGCCAGCAGCCCCCAGAGCCCTGGGGTCAATGAGCAGTTCTTC. This gives the protein CASSPQSPGVNEQFF.

This clonotype was observed at least ten times. The chain links TRBV2 to TRBJ2-7; TRBD1 is a possible D gene (5 bases). Germline lookup yields CDR1 SNHLY and CDR2 FYNNEI. This CDR3 contains 14 residues. V was cut by 9 bases and J by 5 bases, with 20 bases left in between. The CDR3 loop reads CASRSGRAKDEQYF. In DNA, the CDR3 is TGTGCCAGTCGGTCGGGCAGGGCTAAGGACGAGCAGTACTTC.

This clonotype occurred a few times. This sequence joins TRBV6-2 or TRBV6-3 and TRBJ2-7; D is undetermined. Germline assignment: CDR1 MNHEY and CDR2 SVGEGT. CDR3 length equals 15 residues. Trimming left V 2 bases short and J 4 bases short, with 15 bases between. The DNA of the CDR3 is TGTGCCAGCAGTTACGGGCCGTGGTCGCCATACGAGCAGTACTTC. Translation: CASSYGPWSPYEQYF.

This clonotype was seen only a few times. The V and J genes are TRBV2 and TRBJ2-2; D is possibly TRBD2 (5 bases). V was clipped by 6 bases and J by 8 bases, with 13 bases between them. The CDR3 totals 13 residues. Germline V gene lookup returns CDR1 SNHLY and CDR2 FYNNEI. CDR3 loop: CASSLLPGGELFF. The CDR3 nucleotides read TGTGCCAGCAGCCTCCTTCCGGGGGGGGAGCTGTTTTTT.

This rearrangement joins TRBV20-1 to TRBJ2-1, with 8 bases lining up with TRBD2. The CDR3 is 18 amino acids. Germline V lookup: CDR1 DFQATT, CDR2 SNEGSKA (reference sequence). After removal of 3 bases from V and 5 bases from J, the junction contained 18 bases not matched to a gene. In DNA, the CDR3 is TGCAGTGCTAGGTTATTCGGGGGTCAGCGGGAGAACCACAATGAGCAGTTCTTC. Residues: CSARLFGGQRENHNEQFF.

At least ten counts were recorded for this clonotype. The CDR3 DNA is TGTGCCACCAGCATCTCCGGGACTAGCGGGGAGGAGCAGTACTTC. It codes for CATSISGTSGEEQYF. The chain joins TRBV15 to TRBJ2-7; TRBD2 agrees at 13 bases. The CDR3 runs 15 residues. Germline assignment: CDR1 LNHNV and CDR2 YYDKDF (reference sequence). After removal of 4 bases from V and 7 bases from J, the junction contained 7 bases not matched to a gene.

In its sample, this clonotype was seen many times. The V and J genes are TRBV27 and TRBJ2-3; tentatively, D is TRBD1 (6 bases). Germline CDR1 is MNHEY and CDR2 is SMNVEV (reference sequence). CDR3 size: 11 residues. V was trimmed by 10 bases and J by 6 bases, leaving 11 bases between them. CDR3 sequence: CATNRADTQYF. CDR3 in DNA: TGTGCCACCAACAGGGCTGATACGCAGTATTTT.

This clonotype was seen ten or more times. This chain joins TRBV28 and TRBJ1-2; D unresolved. The CDR3 covers 13 residues. V gave up 7 bases and J gave up 3 bases, with 12 bases separating them. Germline V gives CDR1 MDHEN, CDR2 SYDVKM. Written as DNA, the CDR3 is TGTGCCAGCACCCTTGGTAGGCACTATGGCTACACCTTC. It codes for CASTLGRHYGYTF.

The table lists this clonotype with a few counts. The chain employs TRBV24-1 and TRBJ1-5; TRBD1 is a possible D gene (6 bases). The CDR3 consists of 14 residues. Trimming stripped 7 bases from V and 1 base from J, with 10 bases between. Germline CDR1 reads KGHDR; CDR2 reads SFDVKD. CDR3 residues: CATSRDNSNQPQHF. CDR3 DNA sequence: TGTGCCACCAGCCGGGACAACAGCAATCAGCCCCAGCATTTT.

This clonotype was found a few times. The chain carries TRBV6-1 and TRBJ2-1, with D maybe TRBD2 (6 bases). The CDR3 spans 16 residues. In germline, CDR1 is MNHNS, CDR2 SASEGT. The ends were cut back, 4 bases at V and 0 bases at J, with 13 bases in the middle. The CDR3 bases are TGTGCCAGCAGTGCCACTAGCACCACCTCCTACAATGAGCAGTTCTTC. Translation: CASSATSTTSYNEQFF.

This clonotype was seen a single time. The CDR3 loop is CATLEPQHF. Written as DNA, the CDR3 is TGTGCCACCCTAGAGCCCCAGCATTTT. The chain employs TRBV6-2 or TRBV6-3 and TRBJ1-5; D uncertain. Trimming removed 10 bases at V and 8 bases at J, with 6 bases between. Germline CDR1 is MNHEY and CDR2 is SVGEGT. This CDR3 comprises 9 residues.

This clonotype showed up many times. The rearrangement links TRBV6-5 to TRBJ2-3, with a tentative D call TRBD2 (5 bases). The CDR3 runs to 13 residues. Trimming shortened V by 0 bases and J by 10 bases, and 11 bases separated the two germline ends. Germline V gives CDR1 MNHEY, CDR2 SVGAGI. The CDR3 region is CASSYSSSPPQYF. The CDR3, as DNA: TGTGCCAGCAGTTACTCATCTAGCCCACCGCAGTATTTT.

The rearrangement uses TRBV20-1 and TRBJ1-4; possibly TRBD1 for D (5 bases). Looked up from germline, CDR1 is DFQATT and CDR2 is SNEGSKA (reference sequence). CDR3 length: 12 amino acids. The V end was cut by 3 bases, the J end by 7 bases, with 9 bases between. This CDR3 reads CSARDISEKLFF. Here the CDR3 DNA reads TGCAGTGCTAGGGACATTAGTGAAAAACTGTTTTTT.

This clonotype was counted between two and nine times. The V and J genes are TRBV5-6 and TRBJ2-1; D is possibly TRBD1 (6 bases). Germline assignment: CDR1 SGHDT and CDR2 YYEEEE. Trimming took off 1 base at V and 7 bases at J, with 9 bases between the two ends. CDR3 length: 13 residues. DNA for the CDR3: TGTGCCAGCAGCTTGACAGGGAGTAATGAGCAGTTCTTC. Its protein product is CASSLTGSNEQFF.

The sample holds many counts of this clonotype. V is TRBV20-1 and J is TRBJ2-5; no clear D. This CDR3 has 14 amino acids. The V end lost 1 base, the J end lost 5 bases, and 14 bases lay between the germline ends. CDR1 is DFQATT and CDR2 is SNEGSKA in the germline V gene (reference sequence). DNA for the CDR3: TGCAGTGCTAGAGTAAGGTCGCTCCCGGAGACCCAGTACTTC. This translates into CSARVRSLPETQYF.

This clonotype was counted only a few times. The chain has TRBV6-1 and TRBJ2-7; 9 nucleotides align to TRBD2. Losses at the gene ends were 6 bases for V and 4 bases for J; bases not matched to a gene: 4. In germline, CDR1 is MNHNS, CDR2 SASEGT. The CDR3 length is 13 residues. CDR3 DNA: TGTGCCAGCAGGGGACTAGCAGAGTACGAGCAGTACTTC. Translating it yields CASRGLAEYEQYF.

The chain is built from TRBV7-9 and TRBJ2-7, with D unclear. CDR1 and CDR2 from the germline V gene are SEHNR and FQNEAQ (reference sequence). The V end lost 5 bases, the J end lost 4 bases, and 12 bases lay between the germline ends. CDR3 length equals 13 residues. The CDR3 sequence: CASSEPGEYEQYF. The CDR3 nucleotides read TGTGCCAGCAGCGAGCCGGGCGAATACGAGCAGTACTTC.

This clonotype was seen repeatedly, ten times or more. The chain joins TRBV9 to TRBJ2-5; TRBD2 aligns across 13 bases. The V and J ends lost 3 bases and 2 bases, in that order; junction bases with no gene match: 4. The CDR3 is 16 amino acids. Germline V gene lookup returns CDR1 SGDLS and CDR2 YYNGEE. The CDR3 nucleotides read TGTGCCAGCAGCGAGGGGACTAGCGGGAATCAAGAGACCCAGTACTTC. Translating gives CASSEGTSGNQETQYF.

This clonotype has a count of ten or more. The chain combines TRBV27 with TRBJ2-7; D might be TRBD1 (6 bases). This CDR3 is built from 15 residues. The V and J ends lost 2 bases and 5 bases respectively, with 16 bases between them. Germline V gene lookup returns CDR1 MNHEY and CDR2 SMNVEV (reference sequence). CDR3 in amino acids: CASSLMGAGAHEQYF. The CDR3, as DNA: TGTGCCAGCAGTTTAATGGGGGCAGGGGCTCACGAGCAGTACTTC.

The table lists this clonotype with many counts. The rearrangement links TRBV11-2 to TRBJ2-1; D remains ambiguous. CDR3 size: 13 residues. V lost 5 bases to trimming and J lost 8 bases, with 13 bases between them. The V gene's germline CDR1 is SGHAT and CDR2 FQNNGV. CDR3 in DNA: TGTGCCAGCAGCCCTACCCCTAAGGATGAGCAGTTCTTC. It yields the protein CASSPTPKDEQFF.

This clonotype was seen at least ten times. The rearrangement uses TRBV18 and TRBJ2-5, with D hard to call. This CDR3 contains 13 residues. Germline V gene sequence: CDR1 KGHSH, CDR2 LQKENI. Trimming pared 2 bases from V and 2 bases from J, leaving 6 bases between. The CDR3 reads CASSPTKQETQYF. For the CDR3, the DNA is TGTGCCAGCTCACCAACAAAACAAGAGACCCAGTACTTC.

This clonotype was seen at least ten times. V gene TRBV30 combines with J gene TRBJ2-3, with 8 bases identical to TRBD1. Trimming removed 4 bases from V and 2 bases from J; junction bases left unmatched: 5. From germline, CDR1 is GTSNPN and CDR2 SVGIG (reference sequence). This CDR3 is 14 amino acids long. The CDR3 nucleotides read TGTGCCTGGATGACAGGGGCGAACACAGATACGCAGTATTTT. Translated, it gives CAWMTGANTDTQYF.

The V call is TRBV29-1, the J call TRBJ1-5, with D tentatively TRBD1 (6 bases). CDR1 SQVTM and CDR2 ANQGSEA come from the germline V gene. The CDR3 has 15 amino acids. Between the trimmed V and J ends, which lost 0 bases and 7 bases, there was a span of 16 bases. CDR3 region: CSVEEQGFLRQPQHF. The CDR3 DNA is TGCAGCGTTGAAGAGCAGGGGTTTCTTCGCCAGCCCCAGCATTTT.